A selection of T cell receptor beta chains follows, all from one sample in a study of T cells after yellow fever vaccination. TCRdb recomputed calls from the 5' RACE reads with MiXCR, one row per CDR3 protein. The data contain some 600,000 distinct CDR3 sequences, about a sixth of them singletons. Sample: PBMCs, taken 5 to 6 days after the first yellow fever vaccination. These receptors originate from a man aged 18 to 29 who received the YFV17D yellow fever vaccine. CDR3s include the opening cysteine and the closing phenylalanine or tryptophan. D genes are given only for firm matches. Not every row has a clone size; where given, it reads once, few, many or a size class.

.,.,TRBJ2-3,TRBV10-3,CAISVGGRTDTQYF,TGTGCCATCAGTGTGGGGGGCCGCACAGATACGCAGTATTTT
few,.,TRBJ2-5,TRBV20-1,CSASRDPQETQYF,TGCAGTGCGAGCCGGGACCCACAAGAGACCCAGTACTTC
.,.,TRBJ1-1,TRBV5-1,CASSGRDTMTNTEAFF,TGCGCCAGCAGCGGCAGGGACACAATGACGAACACTGAAGCTTTCTTT
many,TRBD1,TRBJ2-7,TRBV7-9,CASSAGTGAPLAHEQYF,TGTGCCAGCAGCGCCGGGACAGGGGCCCCTCTGGCCCACGAGCAGTACTTC
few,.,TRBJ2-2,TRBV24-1,CATSDFYSLPSGDTGELFF,TGTGCCACCAGTGATTTCTATTCTTTGCCATCGGGGGATACCGGGGAGCTGTTTTTT
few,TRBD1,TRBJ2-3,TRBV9,CASSELARQGNTQYF,TGTGCCAGCAGCGAATTGGCGCGACAGGGGAATACGCAGTATTTT
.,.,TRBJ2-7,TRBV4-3,CASSQDRGGGGTPPYEQYF,TGCGCCAGCAGCCAAGATCGAGGCGGCGGGGGCACACCCCCCTACGAGCAGTACTTC
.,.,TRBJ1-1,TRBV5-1,CASSGNQGLEAFF,TGCGCCAGCAGCGGGAACCAGGGTTTAGAAGCTTTCTTT
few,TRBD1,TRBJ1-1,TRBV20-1,CSVLQGVRNTEAFF,TGCAGTGTCTTGCAGGGGGTGAGGAACACTGAAGCTTTCTTT
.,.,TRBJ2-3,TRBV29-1,CSVRGETDTQYF,TGCAGCGTTCGAGGGGAGACAGATACGCAGTATTTT
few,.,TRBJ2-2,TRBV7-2,CASREQYTGELFF,TGTGCCAGCAGGGAACAGTACACCGGGGAGCTGTTTTTT